The 3 T cell receptor beta chains listed next were all sequenced from one sample in a study of cytomegalovirus exposure and HLA in healthy donors. The study ran its PCR with 60 Vbeta and 13 Jbeta primers. Produced via immunoSEQ multiplex PCR; TCRdb's table is partial and in-frame only. The table lists approximately 100,000 clones, around 85% of them singletons. What was sequenced was PBMCs. All receptors derive from a man younger than 40 in good health and CMV-seronegative.

The V gene is TRBV7-3, the J gene TRBJ2-5, with a weak D call TRBD2 (6 bases). V lost 2 bases to trimming and J lost 7 bases, with 8 bases between them. The CDR3 runs 12 residues. Germline values: CDR1 SGHTA, CDR2 FQGTGA. Written as DNA, the CDR3 is TGTGCCAGCAGCTTAGCCGGGGGGACCCAGTACTTC. This translates into CASSLAGGTQYF.

The chain combines TRBV19 with TRBJ1-5; 8 bases are shared with TRBD1. Trimming took 3 bases from V and 3 from J; bases not matched to a gene: 4. Germline V lookup: CDR1 LNHDA, CDR2 SQIVND (reference sequence). CDR3 length: 15 amino acids. CDR3 loop: CASSIVGQVNQPQHF. DNA of the CDR3: TGTGCCAGTAGTATCGTGGGACAGGTCAATCAGCCCCAGCATTTT.

J is TRBJ2-5 and V is TRBV5-1, with TRBD2 identical over 7 bases. With 6 bases clipped from V and 4 bases from J, the junction kept 9 bases outside the gene matches. There are 14 residues in the CDR3. CDR1 and CDR2 from the germline V gene are SGHRS and YFSETQ. The CDR3 region has the DNA TGCGCCAGCACCCCACTAGCGCGAGGAGAGACCCAGTACTTC. Protein product: CASTPLARGETQYF.